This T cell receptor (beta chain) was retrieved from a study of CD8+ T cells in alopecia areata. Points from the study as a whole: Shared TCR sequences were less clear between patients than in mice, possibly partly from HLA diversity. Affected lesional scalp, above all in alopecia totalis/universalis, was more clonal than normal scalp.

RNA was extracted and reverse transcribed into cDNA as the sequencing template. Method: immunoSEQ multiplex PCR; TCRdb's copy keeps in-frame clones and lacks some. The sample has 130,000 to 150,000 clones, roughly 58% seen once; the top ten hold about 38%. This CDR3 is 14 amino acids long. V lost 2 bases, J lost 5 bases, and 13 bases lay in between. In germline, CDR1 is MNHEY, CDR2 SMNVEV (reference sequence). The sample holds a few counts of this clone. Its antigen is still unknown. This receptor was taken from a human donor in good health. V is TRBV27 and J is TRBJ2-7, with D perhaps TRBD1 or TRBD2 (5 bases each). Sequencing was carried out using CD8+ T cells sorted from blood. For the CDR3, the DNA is TGTGCCAGCAGTTTAAGAGGGGTCCTCCACGAGCAGTACTTC. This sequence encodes CASSLRGVLHEQYF.